Below, 13 T cell receptor beta chains from the same sample are listed, as sequenced in a study of CD8+ T cells in alopecia areata. In each case, RNA was isolated and then reverse transcribed into cDNA as the sequencing template. The table came from immunoSEQ multiplex PCR; TCRdb's copy has only in-frame clones and leaves some out. The data show 150,000 or so clones, approximately 50% seen once. The source material was CD4+ T cells sorted from blood. The source of these receptors is a human donor with alopecia areata.

The chain carries TRBV9 and TRBJ1-3; tentative D call: TRBD1 (6 bases). CDR1 is SGDLS and CDR2 is YYNGEE in the germline V gene. This CDR3 is 16 amino acids long. V shed 3 bases and J shed 2 bases, with 15 bases lying between them. The CDR3, as DNA: TGTGCCAGCAGCGCACCAGGGGTGTCTGCTGGAAACACCATATATTTT. The encoded protein is CASSAPGVSAGNTIYF.

This chain connects TRBV6-5 to TRBJ2-7; D possibly matches TRBD1 or TRBD2 (5 bases each). V lost 0 bases and J lost 2, with 11 bases in between. CDR3 length equals 15 residues. Looked up from germline, CDR1 is MNHEY and CDR2 is SVGAGI. CDR3 sequence reads: CASSYSTGTPYEQYF. The CDR3 DNA is TGTGCCAGCAGTTACTCGACTGGGACCCCCTACGAGCAGTACTTC.

The chain has TRBV4-1 and TRBJ2-4; the D call may be TRBD1 or TRBD2 (5 bases each). V dropped 4 bases and J dropped 3 bases, with 13 bases sitting between them. Germline V gene lookup returns CDR1 MGHRA and CDR2 YSYEKL. The CDR3 extends over 15 amino acids. CDR3 region: CASSRERGGKNIQYF. The CDR3 DNA reads as TGCGCCAGCAGCCGAGAGAGGGGCGGCAAAAACATTCAGTACTTC.

The table lists this clone with a count of one. J is TRBJ2-5 and V is TRBV6-5; 10 bases agree with TRBD2. CDR3 size: 16 residues. Germline V gene data show CDR1 as MNHEY and CDR2 as SVGAGI. The J segment lost 5 bases and the V segment lost 4 bases, leaving 10 bases of the junction unmatched. The chain's CDR3 is CASSLSGRAPGETQYF. CDR3 in DNA: TGTGCCAGCAGTTTGAGCGGGAGGGCCCCTGGGGAGACCCAGTACTTC.

This chain joins TRBV5-1 and TRBJ2-7, with D maybe TRBD1 (5 bases). V lost 0 bases and J lost 2, with 9 bases in between. The V gene's germline CDR1 is SGHRS and CDR2 YFSETQ. This CDR3 comprises 14 residues. The CDR3 DNA is TGCGCCAGCAGCTTGGTAGCAGGGACCTACGAGCAGTACTTC. It encodes CASSLVAGTYEQYF.

This chain joins TRBV29-1 and TRBJ2-3; D is undetermined. Germline CDR1 SQVTM, CDR2 ANQGSEA. This CDR3 contains 14 residues. The V end was cut by 6 bases, the J end by 0 bases, with 13 bases between. CDR3 region: CSVRTVLSTDTQYF. The DNA for the CDR3 is TGCAGCGTCCGGACGGTTCTCAGCACAGATACGCAGTATTTT.

The rearrangement uses TRBV29-1 and TRBJ2-3; D gene uncertain. The germline V gene encodes CDR1 SQVTM and CDR2 ANQGSEA. CDR3 length equals 12 residues. The ends were cut back, 2 bases at V and 2 bases at J, with 5 bases in the middle. The CDR3 loop reads CSVESPTDTQYF. DNA of the CDR3: TGCAGCGTTGAATCCCCCACAGATACGCAGTATTTT.

This clone was observed a handful of times. The chain recombines TRBV29-1 with TRBJ1-5; D unresolved. Trimming took 4 bases from V and 16 from J, leaving 17 bases between them. The CDR3 length is 11 residues. The germline V gene encodes CDR1 SQVTM and CDR2 ANQGSEA. CDR3 nucleotide sequence: TGCAGCGTTGTCTACAACGGACTAAGCCATTTT. Translation gives CSVVYNGLSHF. Looking up the rest from reference TRBV29-1 and TRBJ1-5 gives the full variable domain: SAVISQKPSRDICQRGTSLTIQCQVDSQVTMMFWYRQQPGQSLTLIATANQGSEATYESGFVIDKFPISRPNLTFSTLTVSNMSPEDSSIYLCSVVYNGLSHFGDGTRLSIL.

As to this clone: The sample has other DNA sequences that encode this CDR3 too. The chain recombines TRBV4-1 with TRBJ2-7; 8 positions match TRBD1. The CDR3 covers 15 residues. The V gene's germline CDR1 is MGHRA and CDR2 YSYEKL. V gave up 4 bases and J gave up 3 bases; unmatched junction bases: 8. The CDR3 reads CASSPGQGPSYEQYF. The CDR3 DNA is TGCGCCAGCAGCCCTGGACAGGGCCCCAGCTACGAGCAGTACTTC.

A few counts support this clone. The V call is TRBV25-1, the J call TRBJ1-1; D is uncertain. This CDR3 is built from 15 residues. The V gene lost 2 bases and the J gene lost 4 bases, with 14 bases spanning the gap. Looked up from germline, CDR1 is MGHDK and CDR2 is SYGVNS. CDR3 residues: CASSERGVRTTEAFF. CDR3 in DNA: TGTGCCAGCAGTGAACGGGGTGTAAGGACCACTGAAGCTTTCTTT.

In its sample, this clone was seen a few times. V and J are TRBV5-1 and TRBJ2-1; 14 nucleotides line up with TRBD2. J lost 9 bases, V lost 4 bases, and 6 bases had no gene match. CDR3 length: 15 amino acids. Looked up from germline, CDR1 is SGHRS and CDR2 is YFSETQ. CDR3 in DNA: TGCGCCAGCAGCCTGGGACTAGCGGGAGTCGTTGAGCAGTTCTTC. Encoded protein: CASSLGLAGVVEQFF.

The J gene is TRBJ2-1, the V gene TRBV4-1; 10 nucleotides agree with TRBD2. This CDR3 is built from 16 residues. CDR1 is MGHRA and CDR2 is YSYEKL in the germline V gene. The junction had 5 bases not matched to a gene; V was cut back by 1 base and J by 5 bases. CDR3 sequence (DNA): TGCGCCAGCAGCCAAGGGAGCGGGAGGGGTCACAATGAGCAGTTCTTC. This codes for CASSQGSGRGHNEQFF.

The chain couples TRBV18 to TRBJ2-3; D not certain. Trimming removed 5 bases from V and 7 bases from J, with 16 bases in between. CDR1 KGHSH and CDR2 LQKENI come from the germline V gene. This CDR3 has 14 residues. CDR3 in DNA: TGTGCCAGCTCAGAAGGGCCCGACGGAAATACGCAGTATTTT. This encodes CASSEGPDGNTQYF.